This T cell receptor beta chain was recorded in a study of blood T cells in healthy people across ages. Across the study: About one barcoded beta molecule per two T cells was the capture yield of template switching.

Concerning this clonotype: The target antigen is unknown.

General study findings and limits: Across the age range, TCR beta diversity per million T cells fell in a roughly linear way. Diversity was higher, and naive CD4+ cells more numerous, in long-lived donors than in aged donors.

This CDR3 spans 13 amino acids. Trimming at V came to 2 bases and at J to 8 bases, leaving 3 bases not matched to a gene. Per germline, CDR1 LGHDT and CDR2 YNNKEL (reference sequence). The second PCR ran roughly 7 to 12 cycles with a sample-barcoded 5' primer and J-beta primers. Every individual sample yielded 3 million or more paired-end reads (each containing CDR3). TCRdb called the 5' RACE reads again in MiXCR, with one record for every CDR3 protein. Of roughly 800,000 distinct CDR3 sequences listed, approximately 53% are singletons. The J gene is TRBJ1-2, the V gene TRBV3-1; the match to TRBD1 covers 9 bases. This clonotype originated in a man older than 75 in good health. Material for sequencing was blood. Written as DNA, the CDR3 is TGTGCCAGCAGCCAAAGGGACAGGGCCGGCTACACCTTC. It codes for CASSQRDRAGYTF.